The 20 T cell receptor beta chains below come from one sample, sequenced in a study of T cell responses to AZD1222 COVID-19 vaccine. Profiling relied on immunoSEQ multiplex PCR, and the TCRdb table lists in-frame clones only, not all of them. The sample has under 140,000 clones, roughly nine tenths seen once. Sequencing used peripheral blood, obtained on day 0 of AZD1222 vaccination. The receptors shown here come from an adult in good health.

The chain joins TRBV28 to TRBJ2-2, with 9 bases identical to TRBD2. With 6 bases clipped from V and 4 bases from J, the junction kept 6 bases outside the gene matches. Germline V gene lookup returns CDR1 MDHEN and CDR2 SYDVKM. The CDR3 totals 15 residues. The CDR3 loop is CASSVAGDLTGELFF. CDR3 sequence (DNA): TGTGCCAGCAGCGTAGCGGGAGACCTCACCGGGGAGCTGTTTTTT.

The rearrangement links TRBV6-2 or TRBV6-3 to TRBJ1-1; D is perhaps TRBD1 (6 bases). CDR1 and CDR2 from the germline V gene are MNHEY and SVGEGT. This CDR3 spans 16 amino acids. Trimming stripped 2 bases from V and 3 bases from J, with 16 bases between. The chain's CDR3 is CASSYNPGGAYTEAFF. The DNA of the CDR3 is TGTGCCAGCAGTTACAATCCGGGGGGCGCGTACACTGAAGCTTTCTTT.

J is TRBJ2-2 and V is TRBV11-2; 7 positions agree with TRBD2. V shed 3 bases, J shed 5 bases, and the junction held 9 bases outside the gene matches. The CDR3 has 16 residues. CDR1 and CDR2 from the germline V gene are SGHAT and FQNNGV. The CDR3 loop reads CASSFTAGAGTGELFF. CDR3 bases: TGTGCCAGCAGCTTCACGGCGGGAGCAGGGACCGGGGAGCTGTTTTTT.

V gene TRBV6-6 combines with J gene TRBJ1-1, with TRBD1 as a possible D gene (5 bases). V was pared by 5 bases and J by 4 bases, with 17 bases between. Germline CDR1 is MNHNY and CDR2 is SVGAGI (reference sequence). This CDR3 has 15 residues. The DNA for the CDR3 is TGTGCCAGCAGTCCGGGGGGGGAGGGCGTCACTGAAGCTTTCTTT. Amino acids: CASSPGGEGVTEAFF.

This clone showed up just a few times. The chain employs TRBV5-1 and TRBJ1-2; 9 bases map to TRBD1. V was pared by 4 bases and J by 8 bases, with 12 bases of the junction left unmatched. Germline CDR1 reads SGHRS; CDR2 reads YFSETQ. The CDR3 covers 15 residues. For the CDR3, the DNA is TGCGCCAGCAGCCCGACCGGGACAGGGTCGGAAGGCTACACCTTC. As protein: CASSPTGTGSEGYTF.

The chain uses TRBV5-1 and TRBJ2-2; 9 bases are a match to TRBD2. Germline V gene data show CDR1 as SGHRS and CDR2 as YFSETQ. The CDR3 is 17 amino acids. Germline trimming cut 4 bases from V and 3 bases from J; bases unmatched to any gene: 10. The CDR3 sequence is CASSPRRGGGDTGELFF. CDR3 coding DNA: TGCGCCAGCAGCCCCCGCCGGGGCGGGGGGGACACCGGGGAGCTGTTTTTT. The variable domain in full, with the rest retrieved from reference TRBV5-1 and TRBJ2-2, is KAGVTQTPRYLIKTRGQQVTLSCSPISGHRSVSWYQQTPGQGLQFLFEYFSETQRNKGNFPGRFSGRQFSNSRSEMNVSTLELGDSALYLCASSPRRGGGDTGELFFGEGSRLTVL.

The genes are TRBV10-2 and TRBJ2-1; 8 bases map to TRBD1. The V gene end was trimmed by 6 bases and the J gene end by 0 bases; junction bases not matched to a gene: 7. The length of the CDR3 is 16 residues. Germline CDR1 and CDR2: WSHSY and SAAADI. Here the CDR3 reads CASRSRTGSSYNEQFF. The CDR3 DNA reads TGCGCCAGCAGAAGTAGGACAGGGAGCTCCTACAATGAGCAGTTCTTC.

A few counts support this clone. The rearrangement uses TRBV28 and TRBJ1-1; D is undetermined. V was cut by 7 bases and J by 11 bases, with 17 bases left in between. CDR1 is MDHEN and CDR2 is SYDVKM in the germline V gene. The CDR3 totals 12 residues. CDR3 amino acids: CASINLWERAFF. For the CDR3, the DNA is TGTGCCAGCATCAACCTCTGGGAGAGGGCTTTCTTT.

The CDR3 is CASSSSGSPDTGELFF. The CDR3 DNA reads TGTGCCAGCAGCTCTAGCGGGAGCCCGGACACCGGGGAGCTGTTTTTT. This chain links TRBV7-3 with TRBJ2-2; 10 bases are shared with TRBD2. Germline values: CDR1 SGHTA, CDR2 FQGTGA. Trimming took 4 bases from V and 3 from J; bases not matched to a gene: 5. There are 16 residues in the CDR3.

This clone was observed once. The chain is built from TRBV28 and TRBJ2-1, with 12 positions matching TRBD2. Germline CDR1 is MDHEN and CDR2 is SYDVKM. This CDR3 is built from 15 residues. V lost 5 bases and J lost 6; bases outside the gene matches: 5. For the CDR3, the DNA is TGTGCCAGCAGTAGGACTAGCGGGGTGAGCAATGAGCAGTTCTTC. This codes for CASSRTSGVSNEQFF.

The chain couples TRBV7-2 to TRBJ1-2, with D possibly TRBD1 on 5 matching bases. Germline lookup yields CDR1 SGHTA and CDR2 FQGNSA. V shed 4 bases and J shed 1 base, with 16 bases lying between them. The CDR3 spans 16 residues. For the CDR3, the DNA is TGTGCCAGCAGCTCAGAGATGGGGGACTATAACTATGGCTACACCTTC. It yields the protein CASSSEMGDYNYGYTF.

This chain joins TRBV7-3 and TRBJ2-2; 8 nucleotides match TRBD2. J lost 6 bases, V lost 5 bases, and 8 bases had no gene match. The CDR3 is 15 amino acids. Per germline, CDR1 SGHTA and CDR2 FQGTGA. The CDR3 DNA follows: TGTGCCAGCAGCCTACTGGGACTAGTTTCCGGGGAGCTGTTTTTT. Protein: CASSLLGLVSGELFF.

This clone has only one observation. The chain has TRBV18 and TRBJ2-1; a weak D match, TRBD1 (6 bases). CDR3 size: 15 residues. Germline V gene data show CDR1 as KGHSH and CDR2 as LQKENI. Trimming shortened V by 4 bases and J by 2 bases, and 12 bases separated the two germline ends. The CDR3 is CASSLGQLTYNEQFF. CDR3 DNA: TGTGCCAGCTCACTCGGACAGCTAACCTACAATGAGCAGTTCTTC.

Written as DNA, the CDR3 is TGCAGTGCTAGTTCCTCGGGACAGATGCGGGTCCGCTACACCTTC. Its translation is CSASSSGQMRVRYTF. This chain joins TRBV20-1 and TRBJ1-2; 7 bases fit TRBD1. CDR3 length equals 15 residues. CDR1 is DFQATT and CDR2 is SNEGSKA in the germline V gene (reference sequence). The junction had 16 bases not matched to a gene; V was cut back by 3 bases and J by 9 bases.

Written as DNA, the CDR3 is TGCGCCAGCAGTCGACAGGCCGCCTGCGGGGCCAACGTCCTGACTTTC. Its translation is CASSRQAACGANVLTF. The chain links TRBV23-1 to TRBJ2-6, with D perhaps matching TRBD1 (6 bases). TRBV23-1 belongs to the ORF category, with a function that is uncertain. Trimming stripped 4 bases from V and 4 bases from J, with 14 bases between. The CDR3 extends over 16 amino acids.

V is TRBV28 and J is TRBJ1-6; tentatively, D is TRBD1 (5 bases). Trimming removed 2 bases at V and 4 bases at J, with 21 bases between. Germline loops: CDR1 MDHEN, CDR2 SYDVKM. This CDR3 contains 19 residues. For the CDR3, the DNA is TGTGCCAGCAGTTTAAGCCCTTACAGGACATCCCTTTATAATTCACCCCTCCACTTT. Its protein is CASSLSPYRTSLYNSPLHF.

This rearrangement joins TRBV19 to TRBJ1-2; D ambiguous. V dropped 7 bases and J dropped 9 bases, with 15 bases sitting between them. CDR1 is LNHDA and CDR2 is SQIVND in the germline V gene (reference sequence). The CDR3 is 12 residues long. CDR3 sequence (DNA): TGTGCCAGTACCCTCGAGGGCCGCCGCTACACCTTC. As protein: CASTLEGRRYTF.

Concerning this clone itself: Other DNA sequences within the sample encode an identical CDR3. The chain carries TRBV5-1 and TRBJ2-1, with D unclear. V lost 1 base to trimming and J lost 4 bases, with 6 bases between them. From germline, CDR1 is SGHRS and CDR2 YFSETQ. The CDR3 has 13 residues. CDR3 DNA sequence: TGCGCCAGCAGCTTGAGACCGTACAATGAGCAGTTCTTC. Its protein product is CASSLRPYNEQFF.

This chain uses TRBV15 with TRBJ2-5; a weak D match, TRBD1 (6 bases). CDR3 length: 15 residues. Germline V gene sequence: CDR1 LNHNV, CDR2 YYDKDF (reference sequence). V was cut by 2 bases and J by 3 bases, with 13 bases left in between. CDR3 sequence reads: CATSRPGRQEETQYF. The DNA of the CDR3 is TGTGCCACCAGCAGACCAGGAAGACAGGAAGAGACCCAGTACTTC.

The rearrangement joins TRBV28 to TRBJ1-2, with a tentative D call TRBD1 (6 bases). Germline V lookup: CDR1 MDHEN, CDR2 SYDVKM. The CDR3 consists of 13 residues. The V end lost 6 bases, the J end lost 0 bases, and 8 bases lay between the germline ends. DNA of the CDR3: TGTGCCAGCAGATCAGGGGCTAACTATGGCTACACCTTC. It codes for CASRSGANYGYTF.